These T cell receptor beta chains were read from a single sample in a study of CD8+ T cells in alopecia areata. Repertoires were generated with immunoSEQ multiplex PCR, while TCRdb's copy carries only in-frame clones and drops some. The table shows around 190,000 clones, with under 80% occurring only once. The source material was CD4+ T cells sorted from blood, sampled around week 49, from a patient treated with tofacitinib. The receptors stem from a human donor with alopecia areata. The CDR3 runs from the conserved cysteine through the conserved F or W. D genes are given only for firm matches. Part of the rows lack a size; the others show once, few, many or a class for expanded clones.

TRBJ2-1 TRBV5-1 - - TGCGCCAGCAGCTTGCTCGGCTTCCTCAATGAGCAGTTCTTC CASSLLGFLNEQFF
TRBJ1-2 TRBV4-3 few - TGCGCCAGCAGCCAAGATTTCCCAGACTATGGCTACACCTTC CASSQDFPDYGYTF
TRBJ1-5 TRBV11-3 - TRBD1 TGTGCCAGCAGCCCAAGACAGGGCCAGCCCCAGCATTTT CASSPRQGQPQHF
TRBJ2-5 TRBV5-1 - TRBD2 TGCGCCAGCAGCCCCGGGACTAGCGGGGGCCAGCCCTGGTACTTC CASSPGTSGGQPWYF
TRBJ1-2 TRBV25-1 - - TGTGCCAGCAGTCTCCCGGGACGGAACTATGGCTACACCTTC CASSLPGRNYGYTF
TRBJ1-2 TRBV29-1 few TRBD1 TGCAGCGTCCGCCGGGACAGGGGTGGCTACACCTTC CSVRRDRGGYTF
TRBJ1-5 TRBV19 - - TGTGCCAGTAGTATAATAGGAGCCAGCAATCAGCCCCAGCATTTT CASSIIGASNQPQHF
TRBJ2-1 TRBV7-2 many TRBD1 TGTGCCAGCAGCTTTGGAAAACAGGGGGATGAGCAGTTCTTC CASSFGKQGDEQFF
TRBJ1-2 TRBV27 few TRBD1 TGTGCCAGCAATCCGGCAGGGGGCAACTATGGCTACACCTTC CASNPAGGNYGYTF
TRBJ2-1 TRBV7-2 - TRBD2 TGTGCCAGCAGCTTAGCAAGCGGGGGGCCTCAGGGTGAGCAGTTCTTC CASSLASGGPQGEQFF
TRBJ1-2 TRBV27 - - TGTGCCAGCAGTTCGTTAGACAGGATGGGCTATGGCTACACCTTC CASSSLDRMGYGYTF
TRBJ1-4 TRBV30 - - TGTGCCTGGAGTCCCGGGGGGAGGAGGAAACTGTTTTTT CAWSPGGRRKLFF
TRBJ1-2 TRBV11-2 - TRBD1 TGTGCCAGCAGCTTAGGGACAGGGCGGGTTGGCTATGGCTACACCTTC CASSLGTGRVGYGYTF
TRBJ1-6 TRBV7-9 - - TGTGCCAGCAGCGGACCAGGGAGGAGTGGGGATTCACCCCTCCACTTT CASSGPGRSGDSPLHF
TRBJ2-3 TRBV5-6 once TRBD1 TGTGCCAGCAGCTCGAGGACAGGGCTCAGGGAAGATACGCAGTATTTT CASSSRTGLREDTQYF
TRBJ1-2 TRBV29-1 - TRBD1 TGCAGCGCTACGACAGGGAGATATGGCTACACCTTC CSATTGRYGYTF
TRBJ2-4 TRBV30 once - TGTGCCTGGAGTTTCCCCGGACTAGCCAAAAACATTCAGTACTTC CAWSFPGLAKNIQYF
TRBJ1-5 TRBV27 - - TGTGCCAGCAGTTTTGCAAGTGACAATCAGCCCCAGCATTTT CASSFASDNQPQHF
TRBJ1-2 TRBV19 - - TGTGCCAGTAGTACGCAATTCCGGGGGGCCTCCTATGGCTACACCTTC CASSTQFRGASYGYTF
TRBJ1-5 TRBV7-2 once TRBD1 TGTGCCAGCAGCGCTAGGGACAGCAGGCTCAATCAGCCCCAGCATTTT CASSARDSRLNQPQHF
TRBJ1-6 TRBV7-3 few TRBD1 TGTGCCAGCAGCTTAACGGGACAGGGTAATTCACCCCTCCACTTT CASSLTGQGNSPLHF
TRBJ2-1 TRBV5-6 - TRBD1 TGTGCCAGCCCCCAAGACGCGGACAGGACGTACAATGAGCAGTTCTTC CASPQDADRTYNEQFF
TRBJ2-7 TRBV2 - - TGTGCCAGCAGTGAAGTCGGGCAGGGCCTGGGAGAGCAGTACTTC CASSEVGQGLGEQYF
TRBJ1-6 TRBV7-2 few - TGTGCCAGCAGCTCCAGTTTAACCCTCCACTTT CASSSSLTLHF
TRBJ2-5 TRBV29-1 - TRBD1 TGCAGCGTTCACCAAGAGGACAGGCAAGAGACCCAGTACTTC CSVHQEDRQETQYF
TRBJ1-2 TRBV30 - - TGTGCCTGGAGCGTCGACTACGGTGGCTACACCTTC CAWSVDYGGYTF
TRBJ1-2 TRBV27 - - TGTGCCAGCAGCCTGAATTACGGTGGGCATGGCTACACCTTC CASSLNYGGHGYTF
TRBJ2-5 TRBV29-1 - - TGCAGCGTTGAACGGGACCAGGCGGAGACCCAGTACTTC CSVERDQAETQYF
TRBJ2-7 TRBV10-3 - TRBD1 TGTGCCACAGGGACAGGGCTCTCCTACGAGCAGTACTTC CATGTGLSYEQYF
TRBJ2-1 TRBV30 - - TGTGCCTGGAATACACGAAGTCGGTTTGGTGAGCAGTTCTTC CAWNTRSRFGEQFF
TRBJ2-1 TRBV30 - TRBD2 TGTGCCTGGAGTTGGGCTAGCGGCCTCTACAATGAGCAGTTCTTC CAWSWASGLYNEQFF
TRBJ2-7 TRBV9 - TRBD2 TGTGCCAGCAGCGTAGCGACGGGAGGACTCCACGAGCAGTACTTC CASSVATGGLHEQYF
TRBJ1-6 TRBV27 - TRBD1 TGTGCCAGCAGTCCCGACAGGGCAGGTTCACCCCTCCACTTT CASSPDRAGSPLHF
TRBJ1-1 TRBV15 - - TGTGCCACCAGCAGAGGTGGACAGTTCGATCTCGAAGCTTTCTTT CATSRGGQFDLEAFF
TRBJ2-3 TRBV27 - - TGTGCCAGCAGTTCCCAACAATCCACAGATACGCAGTATTTT CASSSQQSTDTQYF
TRBJ2-1 TRBV27 - TRBD2 TGTGCCAGCAGTTTTAGTCGAACCGGGACTAGCGTCGGCTACAATGAGCAGTTCTTC CASSFSRTGTSVGYNEQFF
TRBJ2-5 TRBV4-3 - TRBD2 TGCGCCAGCAGCCAGGGCAGCGGGGGGGCCCTCGAGACCCAGTACTTC CASSQGSGGALETQYF
TRBJ2-7 TRBV29-1 - - TGCAGCGTTGTCGGGCCAGGGGTCTACGAGCAGTACTTC CSVVGPGVYEQYF
TRBJ2-4 TRBV29-1 - TRBD1 TGCAGCGTTGCCCCCGGGACAGGGGGCCACATTCAGTACTTC CSVAPGTGGHIQYF
TRBJ1-4 TRBV6-4 - - TGTGCCAGCAGTGACCGTCGTGAAAAACTGTTTTTT CASSDRREKLFF
TRBJ1-6 TRBV5-4 - - TGTGCCAGCCATGATATTAATTCACCCCTCCACTTT CASHDINSPLHF
TRBJ2-3 TRBV11-3 - - TGTGCCAGCAGCAGGCAGGGCACAGATACGCAGTATTTT CASSRQGTDTQYF
TRBJ1-2 TRBV29-1 - TRBD1 TGCAGCGTCTCTACAGGGGCTGGCTACACCTTC CSVSTGAGYTF
TRBJ1-1 TRBV7-3 - TRBD1 TGTGCCAGCAGCCAGACAGGGCCGGAGACTGAAGCTTTCTTT CASSQTGPETEAFF
TRBJ2-6 TRBV5-6 once - TGTGCCAGCAGCTTGGGGGAAACCAACGTCCTGACTTTC CASSLGETNVLTF
TRBJ2-7 TRBV29-1 - TRBD1 TGCAGCGCGGTACAGGGGAGCAGGCACGAGCAGTACTTC CSAVQGSRHEQYF
TRBJ1-1 TRBV7-9 - - TGTGCCAGCAGTCCACAGGGGAACACTGAAGCTTTCTTT CASSPQGNTEAFF